These 17 T cell receptor beta chains were all obtained from the same sample, sequenced in a study of breast tumors, draining lymph nodes, adjacent tissues. Breast cancer patients provided tissue from their axillary draining lymph nodes. In TCRdb, the multiplex PCR reads were re-called with MiXCR into one record per CDR3 protein. The sample records about 270,000 distinct CDR3 sequences, around 30% being singletons. Sequencing was performed on axillary lymph node tissue. Receptors originate from a female donor with breast cancer. Some clones in this sample may be carry-over from other donors' samples.

CDR3 residues: CASSQGVGGTGELFF. The CDR3 DNA reads as TGTGCCAGCAGCCAAGGGGTAGGGGGAACCGGGGAGCTGTTTTTT. V usage is TRBV7-8 and J usage is TRBJ2-2; possible D gene TRBD1, 6 bases. Trimming took 5 bases from V and 5 from J, leaving 15 bases between them. This CDR3 spans 15 amino acids. Germline loops: CDR1 SGHVS, CDR2 FQNEAQ.

This rearrangement joins TRBV6-1 to TRBJ2-2; 9 bases align to TRBD2. Germline values: CDR1 MNHNS, CDR2 SASEGT. V shed 5 bases, J shed 4 bases, and the junction held 8 bases outside the gene matches. CDR3 length equals 16 residues. In nucleotides, the CDR3 is TGTGCCAGCAGTCAACTTGGCGGGAGGGCCACCGGGGAGCTGTTTTTT. This codes for CASSQLGGRATGELFF.

This clonotype has ten or more counts. V usage is TRBV28 and J usage is TRBJ2-5; D possibly corresponds to TRBD1 (6 bases). Germline V CDR1 and CDR2: MDHEN, SYDVKM. This CDR3 is built from 16 residues. Trimming stripped 6 bases from V and 5 bases from J, with 22 bases between. The CDR3 DNA is TGTGCCAGCAGCCGACGACCGGGACATTTGTCGGAGACCCAGTACTTC. Protein product: CASSRRPGHLSETQYF.

This clonotype showed up many times. The genes are TRBV10-3 and TRBJ2-3; TRBD1 matches 9 bases. The junction had 10 bases not matched to a gene; V was cut back by 2 bases and J by 7 bases. Germline-derived CDR1 and CDR2 are ENHRY and SYGVKD. This CDR3 contains 16 residues. The DNA for the CDR3 is TGTGCCATCAGTGAGGACGGGACAGGGCGAGCATATACGCAGTATTTT. This translates into CAISEDGTGRAYTQYF.

This clonotype was seen repeatedly, ten times or more. V is TRBV10-1 and J is TRBJ1-6; D is unresolved. The length of the CDR3 is 12 residues. Per germline, CDR1 WNHNN and CDR2 SYGVQD (reference sequence). V was pared by 5 bases and J by 6 bases, with 5 bases between. The DNA for the CDR3 is TGCGCCAGCAGTTCCAGTAATTCACCCCTCCACTTT. Its translation is CASSSSNSPLHF.

This clonotype was counted between two and nine times. This may stem from a read error, because a much larger clone lies one nucleotide away. The V call is TRBV7-2, the J call TRBJ2-2, with 8 bases fitting TRBD2. CDR1 is SGHTA and CDR2 is FQGNSA in the germline V gene. The CDR3 contains 15 residues. In nucleotides, the CDR3 is TGTGCCAGCAGCACGAGCGGGAGTGAAACCGGGGAGCTGCTTTTT. Translating it yields CASSTSGSETGELLF.

This clonotype was observed many times. The V call is TRBV11-2, the J call TRBJ2-1; 8 nucleotides agree with TRBD2. This CDR3 region has 14 residues. Germline lookup yields CDR1 SGHAT and CDR2 FQNNGV. The junction had 3 bases not matched to a gene; V was cut back by 5 bases and J by 3 bases. CDR3 DNA sequence: TGTGCCAGCAGCCCCAGCGGGAGCTACAATGAGCAGTTCTTC. Translating gives CASSPSGSYNEQFF.

This chain joins TRBV13 and TRBJ1-5; 7 bases line up with TRBD1. The CDR3 has 15 residues. Germline V gene data show CDR1 as PRHDT and CDR2 as FYEKMQ (reference sequence). Trimming cost V 4 bases and J 0 bases; bases outside gene matches: 3. CDR3 sequence: CASSSDRDSNQPQHF. The CDR3 bases are TGTGCCAGCAGCTCAGACAGGGATAGCAATCAGCCCCAGCATTTT.

About this clonotype itself: An end of the junction differs from the germline gene, which may be a read error. This chain connects TRBV3-1 to TRBJ1-5, with D unclear. The germline gives CDR1 LGHDT, CDR2 YNNKEL (reference sequence). This CDR3 is built from 13 residues. CDR3 nucleotide sequence: TGTGCCAGCGGCCAAGATGTCAATCAGCCCCAGCATTTT. Encoded protein: CASGQDVNQPQHF.

In this sample, this clonotype turned up many times. The chain carries TRBV5-4 and TRBJ2-3, with TRBD2 matching over 8 bases. V shed 3 bases, J shed 5 bases, and the junction held 11 bases outside the gene matches. The CDR3 runs to 16 residues. Germline values: CDR1 SGHNT, CDR2 YYREEE (reference sequence). The DNA of the CDR3 is TGTGCCAGCAGCTCGGGCGGGAGGTATGCGGGAGATACGCAGTATTTT. Its protein product is CASSSGGRYAGDTQYF. The entire variable domain, with the rest obtained from reference TRBV5-4 and TRBJ2-3, is as follows: ETGVTQSPTHLIKTRGQQVTLRCSSQSGHNTVSWYQQALGQGPQFIFQYYREEENGRGNFPPRFSGLQFPNYSSELNVNALELDDSALYLCASSSGGRYAGDTQYFGPGTRLTVL.

This clonotype was observed a few times. A much bigger clone sits one base away, suggesting this may be a read error. This chain links TRBV20-1 with TRBJ2-7; TRBD1 is a possible D gene (6 bases). Trimming shortened V by 0 bases and J by 6 bases, and 15 bases separated the two germline ends. Germline CDR1 reads DFQATT; CDR2 reads SNEGSKA (reference sequence). The CDR3 is made up of 14 amino acids. The CDR3 reads CSARETGTYSEQYF. The CDR3 DNA reads TGCAGTGCTAGAGAAACAGGGACATACTCCGAGCAGTACTTC.

In this sample, this clonotype turned up many times. The DNA for the CDR3 is TGTGCCAGCTCACCTTCGGAGACCCAGTACTTC. Translated: CASSPSETQYF. The gene calls are TRBV18 and TRBJ2-5, with D uncertain. Germline V gives CDR1 KGHSH, CDR2 LQKENI. Trimming removed 3 bases at V and 5 bases at J, with 4 bases between. The CDR3 has 11 residues.

On this clonotype: Given a much more abundant clone one base away, this may be a read error. This chain links TRBV20-1 with TRBJ1-2, with 7 bases fitting TRBD1. Germline CDR1 and CDR2: DFQATT and SNEGSKA (reference sequence). The CDR3 loop spans 12 amino acids. This chain's CDR3 is CSAAGTDYGSTF. DNA for the CDR3: TGCAGTGCAGCCGGGACAGATTATGGCTCCACCTTC.

This clonotype was counted many times. The genes are TRBV5-1 and TRBJ2-7, with 8 positions matching TRBD1. The CDR3 totals 14 residues. The germline gives CDR1 SGHRS, CDR2 YFSETQ. The V segment lost 1 base and the J segment 5 bases; nucleotides outside the gene matches: 5. In DNA form, the CDR3 reads TGCGCCAGCAGCTTGTTGCAGGGGGCTAACGAGCAGTACTTC. Protein product: CASSLLQGANEQYF.

The J gene is TRBJ2-3, the V gene TRBV20-1, with 10 bases identical to TRBD2. Looked up from germline, CDR1 is DFQATT and CDR2 is SNEGSKA (reference sequence). The junction had 8 bases not matched to a gene; V was cut back by 3 bases and J by 2 bases. This CDR3 is 16 amino acids long. The CDR3 is CSARRTSGIPTDTQYF. CDR3 DNA: TGCAGTGCTAGGAGAACTAGCGGGATTCCCACAGATACGCAGTATTTT.

This clonotype was detected many times. The V and J genes are TRBV24-1 and TRBJ2-7, with a weak D call TRBD1 (6 bases). The germline CDR1 and CDR2 sequences are KGHDR and SFDVKD. V was cut by 1 base and J by 0 bases, with 12 bases left in between. This CDR3 comprises 16 residues. The CDR3 coding sequence is TGTGCCACCAGTGATTTAGACAGGCGACCCTCCTACGAGCAGTACTTC. It encodes CATSDLDRRPSYEQYF.

This clonotype was counted at least ten times. V is TRBV9 and J is TRBJ1-2, with 8 bases matching TRBD1. With 3 bases clipped from V and 7 bases from J, the junction kept 5 bases outside the gene matches. Per germline, CDR1 SGDLS and CDR2 YYNGEE. The CDR3 runs to 13 residues. This chain's CDR3 is CASSEQGGSGYTF. DNA for the CDR3: TGTGCCAGCAGCGAACAGGGGGGTAGTGGCTACACCTTC.